Below are 4 T cell receptor beta chains sequenced from a single sample in a study of cytomegalovirus exposure and HLA in healthy donors. Both 60 Vbeta primers and 13 Jbeta primers went into the PCR. Using immunoSEQ multiplex PCR, the repertoire was profiled, and TCRdb retains in-frame clones only, with some absent. The sample yields 90,000 to 120,000 clones, 70% to 80% seen once. The sample was PBMCs. These TCRs come from a woman in her thirties or forties in good health and CMV-seronegative.

The chain employs TRBV5-6 and TRBJ2-3; 11 bases match TRBD2. Trimming cost V 2 bases and J 1 base; bases outside gene matches: 6. From germline, CDR1 is SGHDT and CDR2 YYEEEE. The CDR3 has 17 residues. CDR3 protein: CASSLRGTSGRTDTQYF. The CDR3 nucleotides are TGTGCCAGCAGCTTAAGGGGGACTAGCGGTCGCACAGATACGCAGTATTTT.

The table lists this clone with a count of one. The chain is built from TRBV6-6 and TRBJ2-1, with D perhaps matching TRBD2 (5 bases). Per germline, CDR1 MNHNY and CDR2 SVGAGI (reference sequence). V was shortened by 3 bases and J by 4 bases, with 13 bases between the two germline ends. This CDR3 is 15 amino acids long. The CDR3 spells CASSYSESGYNEQFF. In nucleotides, the CDR3 is TGTGCCAGCAGTTATTCGGAGTCGGGATACAATGAGCAGTTCTTC.

The chain is built from TRBV7-2 and TRBJ2-7; 11 bases agree with TRBD1. V dropped 1 base and J dropped 3; count of bases not matched to a gene: 2. The CDR3 is 15 residues long. In germline, CDR1 is SGHTA, CDR2 FQGNSA. The CDR3 DNA reads TGTGCCAGCAGCTTAGTGGGGACAGGGGGCTACGAGCAGTACTTC. As protein: CASSLVGTGGYEQYF.

The rearrangement uses TRBV6-4 and TRBJ1-1; D might be TRBD1 (6 bases). The CDR3 is 15 residues long. From germline, CDR1 is MRHNA and CDR2 SNTAGT. V was cut by 6 bases and J by 0 bases, with 14 bases left in between. This CDR3 reads CASRSGGGLNTEAFF. The CDR3 nucleotides are TGTGCCAGCAGATCGGGCGGGGGCCTGAACACTGAAGCTTTCTTT.